Shown below are 16 T cell receptor beta chains from a single sample sequenced in a study of identifying expanded T cells in peripheral blood (dated by TCRdb to between 2019 and 2020). The library was made by the immunoSEQ multiplex PCR assay. Imported from immuneACCESS, the table was reduced by TCRdb to in-frame sequences with V and J called. These copies leave out some clones; in studies compared against another copy, an unresolved V gene accounts for under half, and the cause of the remainder is not known. Here the sample has about 84,000 clones; more than 75% occur a single time. Jointly, the top ten make up about 5.6% of the sample. Material: blood. All receptors derive from a person aged 18 to 75 in good health.

V and J are TRBV4-3 and TRBJ2-7; D unclear. Germline values: CDR1 LGHNA, CDR2 YSLEER. The CDR3 covers 15 residues. V lost 1 base and J lost 2, with 12 bases in between. Here the CDR3 reads CASSQGRTSPYEQYF. The DNA of the CDR3 is TGCGCCAGCAGCCAAGGCCGGACGAGTCCCTACGAGCAGTACTTC.

The V call is TRBV19, the J call TRBJ1-2, with D possibly being TRBD1 (6 bases). Trimming left V 3 bases short and J 7 bases short, with 15 bases between. Looked up from germline, CDR1 is LNHDA and CDR2 is SQIVND (reference sequence). The CDR3 is 14 residues long. The CDR3 coding sequence is TGTGCCAGTAGTATCAGGGGAGGGTCGGGTGGCTACACCTTC. Translation: CASSIRGGSGGYTF.

The rearrangement joins TRBV19 to TRBJ1-1; D gene unclear. Trimming pared 0 bases from V and 0 bases from J, leaving 8 bases between. The V gene's germline CDR1 is LNHDA and CDR2 SQIVND (reference sequence). The CDR3 is 15 residues long. In nucleotides, the CDR3 is TGTGCCAGTAGTATAGATCTTGGGTTGAACACTGAAGCTTTCTTT. Translating gives CASSIDLGLNTEAFF.

This clone was counted once. The chain links TRBV23-1 to TRBJ2-7; unclear D gene. TRBV23-1 is given ORF status, its function remaining uncertain. Trimming cost V 4 bases and J 3 bases, with 13 bases left between them. This CDR3 spans 14 amino acids. The CDR3 loop is CASSLGGRSYEQYF. CDR3 nucleotide sequence: TGCGCCAGCAGTCTAGGCGGTCGGAGCTACGAGCAGTACTTC.

This clone was counted between two and nine times. V usage is TRBV30 and J usage is TRBJ1-3; D is unclear. CDR3 length: 15 amino acids. Deletions cut 2 bases from V and 4 bases from J, with 15 bases between. CDR1 and CDR2 from the germline V gene are GTSNPN and SVGIG (reference sequence). In DNA form, the CDR3 reads TGTGCCTGGAGTAACGATCGAACGGGGGGAAACACCATATATTTT. Protein sequence: CAWSNDRTGGNTIYF.

The chain has TRBV27 and TRBJ1-3, with D hard to call. The CDR3 is 13 amino acids. V was trimmed by 6 bases and J by 0 bases, leaving 6 bases between them. The germline V gene encodes CDR1 MNHEY and CDR2 SMNVEV (reference sequence). CDR3 sequence (DNA): TGTGCCAGCAGACGTACCTCTGGAAACACCATATATTTT. Protein: CASRRTSGNTIYF.

CDR3 nucleotides: TGTGCCAGCAACTTTGGAGGCTCCTACGAGCAGTACTTC. Translated: CASNFGGSYEQYF. This chain links TRBV7-9 with TRBJ2-7, with D tentatively TRBD2 (5 bases). The V gene lost 7 bases and the J gene lost 0 bases, with 10 bases spanning the gap. Germline assignment: CDR1 SEHNR and CDR2 FQNEAQ (reference sequence). CDR3 length: 13 residues.

The chain combines TRBV5-1 with TRBJ2-7; TRBD1 agrees at 8 bases. Germline V gene data show CDR1 as SGHRS and CDR2 as YFSETQ. The CDR3 has 15 residues. Trimming at V came to 0 bases and at J to 5 bases, leaving 7 bases not matched to a gene. Written as DNA, the CDR3 is TGCGCCAGCAGCTTGGCCCTGGACAGGGTGGACGAGCAGTACTTC. It is translated as CASSLALDRVDEQYF.

This chain joins TRBV29-1 and TRBJ1-1; the match to TRBD1 covers 7 bases. The CDR3 has 17 residues. Germline V gene data show CDR1 as SQVTM and CDR2 as ANQGSEA. J gave up 1 base and V 5 bases, and 16 bases lay outside the gene matches. The CDR3 is CSVSGQVGEHWNTEAFF. DNA for the CDR3: TGCAGCGTTTCCGGACAGGTCGGGGAACATTGGAACACTGAAGCTTTCTTT.

In this sample, this clone turned up a few times. The DNA for the CDR3 is TGTGCCAGCAGCTTAGATCAAGGCGGGACAGGGGGGTTCTACAATGAGCAGTTCTTC. Amino acid sequence: CASSLDQGGTGGFYNEQFF. This chain connects TRBV11-3 to TRBJ2-1; TRBD1 aligns across 11 bases. This CDR3 region has 19 residues. V lost 0 bases and J lost 3; bases outside the gene matches: 10. CDR1 is SGHNT and CDR2 is YENEEA in the germline V gene.

Only a few counts were recorded for this clone. This chain links TRBV19 with TRBJ2-5; no definite D call. V gave up 5 bases and J gave up 4 bases, with 14 bases separating them. Germline V gene sequence: CDR1 LNHDA, CDR2 SQIVND (reference sequence). CDR3 length: 14 residues. CDR3 loop: CASSSGSGPETQYF. The CDR3 bases are TGTGCCAGTAGTTCGGGCTCCGGACCAGAGACCCAGTACTTC.

The chain employs TRBV10-1 and TRBJ2-1; 9 nucleotides align to TRBD1. This CDR3 has 16 amino acids. Trimming took 2 bases from V and 1 from J; bases not matched to a gene: 3. Germline loops: CDR1 WNHNN, CDR2 SYGVQD (reference sequence). This CDR3 is CASSETGGLSYNEQFF. The CDR3 coding sequence is TGCGCCAGCAGTGAGACAGGGGGCCTATCCTACAATGAGCAGTTCTTC.

The chain joins TRBV6-1 to TRBJ2-1; TRBD2 agrees at 12 bases. Unmatched junction bases numbered 3, after V lost 3 bases and J lost 6 bases. The CDR3 runs to 15 residues. Germline CDR1 reads MNHNS; CDR2 reads SASEGT. The CDR3 nucleotides read TGTGCCAGCAGTGACTCACTAGCGGGGGGCAATGAGCAGTTCTTC. This sequence encodes CASSDSLAGGNEQFF.

The chain couples TRBV7-8 to TRBJ1-6; 7 bases match TRBD1. This CDR3 is 14 amino acids long. Germline-derived CDR1 and CDR2 are SGHVS and FQNEAQ. V was clipped by 3 bases and J by 7 bases; unmatched bases: 3. Here the CDR3 reads CASSFPGQNSPLHF. CDR3 sequence (DNA): TGTGCCAGCAGCTTCCCGGGACAGAATTCACCCCTCCACTTT.

The chain uses TRBV29-1 and TRBJ2-3, with 9 bases fitting TRBD2. Germline V gene sequence: CDR1 SQVTM, CDR2 ANQGSEA. The CDR3 totals 16 residues. J gave up 4 bases and V 1 base, and 9 bases lay outside the gene matches. This CDR3 is CSVEGEERGAPDTQYF. The CDR3 bases are TGCAGCGTTGAAGGGGAAGAGCGGGGGGCCCCAGATACGCAGTATTTT.

For the CDR3, the DNA is TGTGCCAGTAGTATTGCTCTGGGCCGTGGGGGGGCCCTCAGGAATACGCAGTATTTT. This codes for CASSIALGRGGALRNTQYF. The chain recombines TRBV19 with TRBJ2-3; TRBD2 is a possible D gene (7 bases). Trimming took 3 bases from V and 7 from J, leaving 29 bases between them. Germline V gene lookup returns CDR1 LNHDA and CDR2 SQIVND (reference sequence). The CDR3 sequence is 19 residues long.